The 7 T cell receptor beta chains given below trace back to one sample, sequenced in a study of tumor-infiltrating lymphocytes in primary liver carcinoma (dated by TCRdb to 2015 to 2018). Without any cell sorting, total RNA and DNA were co-extracted from approximately 20-30 mg of bulk tissue using the AllPrep DNA/RNA mini kit. The sample was run on an Illumina HiSeq 2500. Starting from roughly 540 ng total RNA, TCRbeta-specific cDNA was produced by reverse transcription with a constant-region primer and ProtoScript II reverse transcriptase. TCRbeta libraries were built with three nested multiplex PCR rounds, a slightly modified ARM-PCR procedure. Multiplex TRBV1-TRBV30 forward primers and a Cbeta reverse primer were used in the first two PCR rounds, each of which was run for about 10 cycles. The raw public data were reprocessed by TCRdb itself: fastp quality trimming at Q25, MiXCR clonotype calling, in-frame beta chains only. Rows are unified per CDR3 protein, each entry keeping the most common DNA and genes. The sample has about 99,000 distinct CDR3 sequences on record, over 55% of them singletons. The biggest ten clones account for more than 8% of the sample.

The sequenced sample was liver tumor tissue from sampling region 5. The sample's cell subset or site label, decoded: tumor region T5, tumor centre. All receptors come from a woman aged 60-70 years with primary liver carcinoma and hepatitis B virus infection.

This clonotype was recorded once. It may be a read error: a sequence one base away is much more abundant. The chain is built from TRBV7-9 and TRBJ2-7; 7 nucleotides agree with TRBD1. The length of the CDR3 is 13 residues. Per germline, CDR1 SEHNR and CDR2 FQNEAQ (reference sequence). The CDR3 reads CTSSLGGSREQYF. CDR3 coding DNA: TGTACCAGCAGCTTAGGGGGCAGCCGCGAGCAGTACTTC.

This clonotype was counted ten times or more. J is TRBJ2-1 and V is TRBV6-2 or TRBV6-3, with 10 bases fitting TRBD2. Germline CDR1 and CDR2: MNHEY and SVGEGT. This CDR3 is built from 15 residues. J gave up 5 bases and V 6 bases, and 7 bases lay outside the gene matches. CDR3 sequence reads: CASRNSGRVHNEQFF. In DNA, the CDR3 is TGTGCCAGCAGAAACAGCGGGAGGGTCCACAATGAGCAGTTCTTC.

As concerns this clonotype: A read error may account for a junction end that differs from germline. The chain has TRBV6-6 and TRBJ1-5; 7 bases agree with TRBD1. CDR3 length: 15 residues. Looked up from germline, CDR1 is MNHNY and CDR2 is SVGAGI (reference sequence). CDR3 protein: CASSPTGVSNPPQHF. CDR3 coding DNA: TGTGCCAGCAGTCCTACAGGGGTCAGCAATCCGCCCCAGCATTTT.

The chain couples TRBV28 to TRBJ1-1, with 9 bases matching TRBD1. This CDR3 is 15 amino acids long. Germline lookup yields CDR1 MDHEN and CDR2 SYDVKM. J lost 6 bases, V lost 5 bases, and 10 bases had no gene match. This CDR3 is CASSLGGTGSAEAFF. The CDR3 DNA reads as TGTGCCAGCAGTCTTGGAGGGACAGGGTCCGCTGAAGCTTTCTTT. The full variable domain, completed using reference TRBV28 and TRBJ1-1, is DVKVTQSSRYLVKRTGEKVFLECVQDMDHENMFWYRQDPGLGLRLIYFSYDVKMKEKGDIPEGYSVSREKKERFSLILESASTNQTSMYLCASSLGGTGSAEAFFGQGTRLTVV.

A word on this clonotype: Mismatch with germline at one junction end may stem from a read error. Written as DNA, the CDR3 is TGTGCCAGGAGTTACCCCCCGATCGGGACAGTGGGGTACGAGCAGTACTTC. Its protein product is CARSYPPIGTVGYEQYF. The rearrangement joins TRBV6-2 or TRBV6-3 to TRBJ2-7; 7 positions match TRBD1. In germline, CDR1 is MNHEY, CDR2 SVGEGT. CDR3 length equals 17 residues.

In the case of this clonotype: This may come from a read error, since a much larger clone is one base off. The rearrangement joins TRBV7-8 to TRBJ2-7, with D perhaps matching TRBD1 (5 bases). The germline V gene encodes CDR1 SGHVS and CDR2 FQNEAQ. The V and J ends lost 2 bases and 5 bases respectively, with 13 bases between them. The CDR3 is 14 residues long. This CDR3 reads CASSLCRVADEQYF. Written as DNA, the CDR3 is TGTGCCAGCAGCTTATGCAGGGTCGCTGACGAGCAGTACTTC.

The chain is built from TRBV4-2 and TRBJ2-7, with TRBD1 identical over 9 bases. This CDR3 contains 15 residues. CDR1 and CDR2 (germline): LGHNA, YNFKEQ. CDR3 sequence reads: CASSQDPTGGYEQYV. CDR3 nucleotides: TGTGCCAGCAGTCAAGATCCGACAGGGGGCTACGAGCAGTACGTC.